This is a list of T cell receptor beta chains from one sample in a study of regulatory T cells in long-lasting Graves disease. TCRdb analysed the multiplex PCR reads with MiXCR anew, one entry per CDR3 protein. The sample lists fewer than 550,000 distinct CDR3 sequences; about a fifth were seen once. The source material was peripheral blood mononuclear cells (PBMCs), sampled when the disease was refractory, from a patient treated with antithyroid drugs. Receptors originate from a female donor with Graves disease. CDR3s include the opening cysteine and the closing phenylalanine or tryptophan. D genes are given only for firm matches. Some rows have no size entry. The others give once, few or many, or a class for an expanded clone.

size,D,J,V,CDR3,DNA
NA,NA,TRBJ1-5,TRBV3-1,CASSPSPGRNQPQHF,TGTGCCAGCAGCCCCAGTCCGGGGCGCAATCAGCCCCAGCATTTT
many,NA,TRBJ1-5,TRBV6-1,CASRPGVDQPQHF,TGTGCCAGCAGGCCCGGGGTTGATCAGCCCCAGCATTTT
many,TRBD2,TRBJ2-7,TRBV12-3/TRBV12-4,CASSSPGLAYEQYF,TGTGCCAGCAGTTCTCCGGGACTAGCTTACGAGCAGTACTTC
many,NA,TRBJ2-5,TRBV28,CASSTPQGVGGRAAVHQETQYF,TGTGCCAGCAGCACTCCACAGGGGGTAGGCGGGAGGGCCGCCGTCCACCAAGAGACCCAGTACTTC
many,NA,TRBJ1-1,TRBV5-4,CASSPTTLNTEAFF,TGTGCCAGCAGCCCGACCACCTTGAACACTGAAGCTTTCTTT
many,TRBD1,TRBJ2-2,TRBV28,CASTIGTGGGTGELFF,TGTGCCAGCACCATCGGGACAGGGGGGGGCACCGGGGAGCTGTTTTTT
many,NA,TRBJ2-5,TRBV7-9,CASTGYEAGRFQETQYF,TGTGCCAGCACCGGGTACGAAGCAGGCCGATTTCAAGAGACCCAGTACTTC
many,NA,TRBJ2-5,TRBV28,CASSSPGEGETQYF,TGTGCCAGCAGTTCCCCAGGGGAGGGAGAGACCCAGTACTTC
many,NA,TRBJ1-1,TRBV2,CASRADGNTEAFF,TGTGCCAGCAGGGCTGACGGGAACACTGAAGCTTTCTTT
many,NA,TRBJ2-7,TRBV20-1,CSARVGYEQYF,TGCAGTGCTAGAGTGGGGTACGAGCAGTACTTC
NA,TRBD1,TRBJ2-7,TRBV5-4,CASSFTGGSAEQYF,TGTGCCAGCAGCTTTACAGGGGGTTCCGCCGAGCAGTACTTC
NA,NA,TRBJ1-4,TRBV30,CAWKGPATNEKLFF,TGTGCCTGGAAAGGACCGGCAACTAATGAAAAACTGTTTTTT
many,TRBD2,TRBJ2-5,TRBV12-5,CASGLPSGTSVGTQYF,TGTGCTAGTGGTTTGCCATCCGGGACTAGTGTGGGTACCCAGTACTTC
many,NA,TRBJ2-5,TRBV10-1,CASPPQGEGETQYF,TGCGCCAGCCCCCCCCAGGGAGAGGGAGAGACCCAGTACTTC
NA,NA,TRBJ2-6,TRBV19,CASSWAGQLFSGANVLTF,TGTGCCAGTAGTTGGGCGGGACAGTTATTCTCTGGGGCCAACGTCCTGACTTTC
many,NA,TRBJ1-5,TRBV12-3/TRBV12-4,CASSFLQSVGQPQHF,TGTGCCAGCAGTTTCCTACAGTCCGTGGGTCAGCCCCAGCATTTT
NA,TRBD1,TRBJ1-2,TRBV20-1,CSARVTGVGGYTF,TGCAGTGCTAGGGTTACAGGGGTTGGAGGCTACACCTTC
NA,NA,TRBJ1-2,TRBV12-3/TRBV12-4,CASTHSPGVGGYTF,TGTGCCAGCACCCACTCTCCAGGGGTCGGGGGCTACACCTTC
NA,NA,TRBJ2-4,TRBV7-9,CASSGITGKSIQYF,TGTGCCAGCAGCGGAATAACAGGGAAGAGCATTCAGTACTTC
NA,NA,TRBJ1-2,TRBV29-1,CSVERGWYGYTF,TGCAGCGTTGAGCGGGGGTGGTATGGCTACACCTTC
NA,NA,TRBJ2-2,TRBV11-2,CASSLKLDLSYTGELFF,TGTGCCAGCAGCTTAAAACTGGACCTAAGTTACACCGGGGAGCTGTTTTTT
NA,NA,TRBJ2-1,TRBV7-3,CASSLTDYNEQFF,TGTGCCAGCAGCTTAACGGACTACAATGAGCAGTTCTTC
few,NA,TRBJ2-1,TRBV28,CASSAPGLTYNEQFF,TGTGCCAGCAGTGCGCCGGGACTTACCTACAATGAGCAGTTCTTC
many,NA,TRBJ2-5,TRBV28,CASSPTGLLIQETQYF,TGTGCCAGCAGTCCCACGGGACTCCTAATCCAAGAGACCCAGTACTTC
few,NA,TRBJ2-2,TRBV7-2,CASSLVGESGELFF,TGTGCCAGCAGCTTAGTTGGGGAATCCGGGGAGCTGTTTTTT
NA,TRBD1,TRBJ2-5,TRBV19,CASSISRDRPQETQYF,TGTGCCAGTAGTATCTCCCGGGACAGGCCTCAAGAGACCCAGTACTTC